The 18 T cell receptor beta chains below all came from one sample that was sequenced in a study of tumor-infiltrating lymphocytes in oesophageal squamous cell carcinoma. MiXCR was run by TCRdb on the PCR reads, yielding one entry per CDR3 protein. This sample has about 14,000 distinct CDR3 sequences, with 46% found just once. The sequenced material came from blood. These receptors were taken from a male donor with esophageal squamous cell carcinoma.

The CDR3 nucleotides are TGTGCCAGCAGACCAAGACTAGCGGGGGGCGTTATAGGCACAGATACGCAGTATTTT. Its protein is CASRPRLAGGVIGTDTQYF. The rearrangement uses TRBV12-3 or TRBV12-4 and TRBJ2-3; 13 nucleotides agree with TRBD2. There are 19 residues in the CDR3. J gave up 1 base and V 6 bases, and 13 bases lay outside the gene matches.

This rearrangement joins TRBV7-2 to TRBJ2-5, with a tentative D call TRBD2 (6 bases). The CDR3 extends over 13 amino acids. V was pared by 2 bases and J by 11 bases, with 15 bases between. Per germline, CDR1 SGHTA and CDR2 FQGNSA. The CDR3 coding sequence is TGTGCCAGCAGCTTATATGGGCCTCGGGAGCAGTACTTC. Translated, it gives CASSLYGPREQYF.

The J gene is TRBJ2-1, the V gene TRBV7-9; D unclear. V was shortened by 4 bases and J by 0 bases, with 7 bases between the two germline ends. The CDR3 consists of 14 residues. Germline assignment: CDR1 SEHNR and CDR2 FQNEAQ (reference sequence). The CDR3: CASSSLPSYNEQFF. In DNA form, the CDR3 reads TGTGCCAGCAGCTCCCTCCCCTCCTACAATGAGCAGTTCTTC.

This clonotype was detected a few times. The chain has TRBV19 and TRBJ2-2, with D possibly being TRBD2 (5 bases). The V and J ends lost 7 bases and 6 bases respectively, with 21 bases between them. The CDR3 has 16 residues. Germline-derived CDR1 and CDR2 are LNHDA and SQIVND (reference sequence). The CDR3: CASTSPTEVRAGELFF. DNA for the CDR3: TGTGCCAGTACCTCGCCGACGGAGGTCCGGGCCGGGGAGCTGTTTTTT.

This clonotype was observed a few times. The rearrangement joins TRBV7-2 to TRBJ2-1, with TRBD2 matching 9 bases. The CDR3 consists of 17 residues. Losses at the gene ends were 0 bases for V and 2 bases for J; bases not matched to a gene: 5. Germline CDR1 is SGHTA and CDR2 is FQGNSA. The CDR3 is CASSLAPSGTAYNEQFF. The CDR3 coding sequence is TGTGCCAGCAGCTTAGCGCCTAGCGGGACTGCCTACAATGAGCAGTTCTTC. Drawing the rest from reference TRBV7-2 and TRBJ2-1, the complete variable domain is GAGVSQSPSNKVTEKGKDVELRCDPISGHTALYWYRQSLGQGLEFLIYFQGNSAPDKSGLPSDRFSAERTGGSVSTLTIQRTQQEDSAVYLCASSLAPSGTAYNEQFFGPGTRLTVL.

This clonotype was counted at least ten times. The chain uses TRBV28 and TRBJ2-5, with D perhaps being TRBD1 or TRBD2 (5 bases each). Germline-derived CDR1 and CDR2 are MDHEN and SYDVKM. The CDR3 loop spans 16 amino acids. Trimming shortened V by 4 bases and J by 4 bases, and 19 bases separated the two germline ends. The CDR3 region has the DNA TGTGCCAGCAGTTCAACCCCGGGACCTAAGGGAGAGACCCAGTACTTC. It specifies CASSSTPGPKGETQYF.

Here the CDR3 reads CASSPGLAGGLSYEQYF. CDR3 nucleotide sequence: TGCGCCAGCAGCCCCGGACTAGCGGGAGGGCTTTCCTACGAGCAGTACTTC. The chain employs TRBV5-1 and TRBJ2-7; 15 bases are shared with TRBD2. Losses at the gene ends were 4 bases for V and 1 base for J; bases not matched to a gene: 6. The CDR3 consists of 17 residues. Germline assignment: CDR1 SGHRS and CDR2 YFSETQ.

As regards this clonotype: No conserved phenylalanine or tryptophan is present at the end of the CDR3, so a read error is the likely explanation. The DNA is omitted, as the CDR3 cannot be located on it reliably, and the CDR3 follows TCRdb's listing. The chain uses TRBV7-8 and TRBJ2-7; the tabulated D call, TRBD2, remains unverified against the DNA. The CDR3 is 18 residues long, ends included. Germline V gene sequence: CDR1 SGHVS, CDR2 FQNEAQ. CDR3 residues: CASSSQTAGGPGEQYFGS.

This rearrangement joins TRBV11-2 to TRBJ1-1; 9 bases align to TRBD1. The end of the DNA fits TRBJ1-6 better, so the J call may be wrong. The CDR3 is made up of 14 amino acids. The germline CDR1 and CDR2 sequences are SGHAT and FQNNGV. CDR3 amino acids: CASSGDRDRSPLHF. CDR3 in DNA: TGTGCCAGCAGCGGGGACAGGGACCGTTCACCCCTCCACTTT.

This clonotype has ten or more counts. No conserved phenylalanine or tryptophan ends this CDR3, so it is likely a read error. The limits of the CDR3 on the DNA are not certain, so only TCRdb's listed CDR3 is given. The chain is built from TRBV7-2 and TRBJ2-7; TRBD1 is taken as the D call from the table, unchecked against the DNA. In germline, CDR1 is SGHTA, CDR2 FQGNSA. The CDR3 is 15 residues long, counting both termini. CDR3 residues: CASSRTGGYGYTFGS.

The chain uses TRBV7-4 and TRBJ1-2; D is unresolved. The CDR3 covers 13 residues. The V gene lost 5 bases and the J gene lost 1 base, with 8 bases spanning the gap. Germline CDR1 is SGHVT and CDR2 is SQSDAQ. In DNA, the CDR3 is TGTGCCAGCAGCCCGGACGTTAACTATGGCTACACCTTC. Encoded protein: CASSPDVNYGYTF.

By sample share, this clonotype is medium-sized (0.01 to 0.1%). The chain links TRBV12-3 or TRBV12-4 to TRBJ2-7, with 12 bases fitting TRBD1. CDR3 length: 13 residues. J gave up 12 bases and V 4 bases, and 7 bases lay outside the gene matches. This CDR3 reads CASSSLRDRGPYF. The CDR3 DNA reads TGTGCCAGCAGTTCACTCCGGGACAGGGGGCCGTACTTC.

The chain couples TRBV30 to TRBJ2-1, with D perhaps TRBD1 (6 bases). The J call is in doubt because the DNA end fits TRBJ2-7 better. CDR1 GTSNPN and CDR2 SVGIG come from the germline V gene (reference sequence). CDR3 length: 15 amino acids. The CDR3 reads CAWSVAGASTDTQYF. In DNA, the CDR3 is TGTGCCTGGAGTGTGGCAGGGGCTAGCACAGATACGCAGTACTTC.

This clonotype was observed many times. The rearrangement links TRBV28 to TRBJ1-4; D not resolved. Germline values: CDR1 MDHEN, CDR2 SYDVKM. The CDR3 is 15 amino acids. The V end was cut by 7 bases, the J end by 8 bases, with 20 bases between. In DNA form, the CDR3 reads TGTGCCAGCACCCCCTTTGTTGGGATGGGGGAAAAACTGTTTTTT. Residues: CASTPFVGMGEKLFF.

This chain joins TRBV19 and TRBJ2-5, with 9 bases matching TRBD2. The J call may be incorrect, as the DNA end agrees better with TRBJ2-7. Germline CDR1 and CDR2: LNHDA and SQIVND (reference sequence). CDR3 size: 15 residues. The CDR3 loop reads CASSTTSGAHYEQYF. The CDR3 nucleotides read TGTGCCAGTAGTACGACTAGCGGTGCACACTACGAGCAGTACTTC.

The chain recombines TRBV7-3 with TRBJ2-5, with D perhaps matching TRBD1 or TRBD2 (6 bases each). Trimming pared 5 bases from V and 7 bases from J, leaving 23 bases between. The CDR3 has 16 amino acids. Germline CDR1 is SGHTA and CDR2 is FQGTGA. DNA for the CDR3: TGTGCCAGCAGCCCTCTAGGGGGGAGTGCGGAGGGGACCCAGTACTTC. Translation: CASSPLGGSAEGTQYF. Full variable domain (missing parts from reference TRBV7-3 and TRBJ2-5): GAGVSQTPSNKVTEKGKYVELRCDPISGHTALYWYRQSLGQGPEFLIYFQGTGAADDSGLPNDRFFAVRPEGSVSTLKIQRTERGDSAVYLCASSPLGGSAEGTQYFGPGTRLLVL.

The chain couples TRBV7-3 to TRBJ2-1, with 8 bases fitting TRBD2. The J call is doubtful: the DNA matches TRBJ2-7 better. Per germline, CDR1 SGHTA and CDR2 FQGTGA. This CDR3 spans 15 amino acids. The CDR3 nucleotides read TGTGCCAGCAGCTTCACGGGAGGGGCCTACAATGAGCAGTACTTC. Its translation is CASSFTGGAYNEQYF.

This chain uses TRBV7-8 with TRBJ1-5; TRBD1 might be the D (5 bases). The length of the CDR3 is 14 residues. V gave up 5 bases and J gave up 7 bases, with 15 bases separating them. CDR1 SGHVS and CDR2 FQNEAQ come from the germline V gene. This chain's CDR3 is CASSLTELVQPQHF. The DNA of the CDR3 is TGTGCCAGCAGCCTGACAGAATTAGTCCAGCCCCAGCATTTT.